Sequencing of this T cell receptor beta chain was carried out in a study of radiation and T cells in renal cell carcinoma. Time point indicated: blood 4 weeks post-SBRT, at nephrectomy. Indicated treatment: 15 Gy SBRT to primary tumor, nephrectomy 4 weeks later. Nephrectomy followed 15 Gy stereotactic body radiation by 4 weeks. Serial blood draws occurred at baseline and 2 and 4 weeks post-SBRT. The tumor was a clear cell renal cell carcinoma. Generated by immunoSEQ multiplex PCR, the TCRdb table keeps only in-frame clones and is missing some. The table lists approximately 90,000 clones, around 85% of them singletons. Germline values: CDR1 SSHAT, CDR2 FNYEAQ (reference sequence). This CDR3 is 15 amino acids long. Study-level findings and limits: In blood, top tumor clones expanded by 2 weeks, shrinking by 4.

Regarding this clone: Its antigen is unidentified. The germline gene is not matched at one end of the junction; a read error may be the cause.

This sequence was found in a man aged 50 or older with renal cell carcinoma. Sequencing used blood, obtained from a patient whose treatment included radiotherapy and nephrectomy. The rearrangement links TRBV7-7 to TRBJ2-5; 9 bases agree with TRBD2. CDR3 in DNA: TGTGCTAGCAGCTTAGCGCCTAGCGGGGAGGAGACCCAGTACTTC. This codes for CASSLAPSGEETQYF.